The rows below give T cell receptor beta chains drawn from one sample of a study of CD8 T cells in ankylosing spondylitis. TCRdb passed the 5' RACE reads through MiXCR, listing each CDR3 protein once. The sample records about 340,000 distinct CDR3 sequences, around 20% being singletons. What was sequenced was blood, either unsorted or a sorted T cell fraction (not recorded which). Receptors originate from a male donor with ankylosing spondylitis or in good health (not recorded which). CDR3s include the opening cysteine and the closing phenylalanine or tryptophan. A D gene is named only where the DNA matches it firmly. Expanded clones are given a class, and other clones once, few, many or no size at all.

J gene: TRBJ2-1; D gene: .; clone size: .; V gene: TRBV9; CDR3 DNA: TGTGCCAGCAGCGTAACCCTCGGGCCCAATGAGCAGTTCTTC; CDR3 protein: CASSVTLGPNEQFF
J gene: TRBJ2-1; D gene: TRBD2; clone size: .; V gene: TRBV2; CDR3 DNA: TGTGCCAGCAGTCTAGCGGGGGGGCTAAATGAGCAGTTCTTC; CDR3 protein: CASSLAGGLNEQFF
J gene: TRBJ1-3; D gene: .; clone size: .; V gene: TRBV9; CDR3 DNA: TGTGCCAGCAGCGATGGGACATCCTCTGGAAACACCATATATTTT; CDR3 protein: CASSDGTSSGNTIYF
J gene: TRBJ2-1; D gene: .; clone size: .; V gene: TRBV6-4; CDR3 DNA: TGTGCCAGCAGTCAACAGCCTAGCTCCTACAATGAGCAGTTCTTC; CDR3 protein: CASSQQPSSYNEQFF
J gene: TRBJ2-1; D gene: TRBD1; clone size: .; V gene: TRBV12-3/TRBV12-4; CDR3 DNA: TGTGCCAGCAGTTTATGGGGACAGTATTACAATGAGCAGTTCTTC; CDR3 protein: CASSLWGQYYNEQFF
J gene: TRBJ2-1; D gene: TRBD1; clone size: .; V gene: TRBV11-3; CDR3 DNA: TGTGCCAGCAGCGGCGATGGGGACAGGGGGCGGGATGAGCAGTTCTTC; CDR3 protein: CASSGDGDRGRDEQFF
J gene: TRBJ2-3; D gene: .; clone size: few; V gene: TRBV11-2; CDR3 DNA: TGTGCCAGCAGCTTAGATTTTACCGGGGGCAAGTATTTT; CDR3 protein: CASSLDFTGGKYF
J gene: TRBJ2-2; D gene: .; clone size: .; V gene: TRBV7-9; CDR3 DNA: TGTGCCAGCTCCGGCACTCAAGTGAAGAACACCGGGGAGCTGTTTTTT; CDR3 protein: CASSGTQVKNTGELFF
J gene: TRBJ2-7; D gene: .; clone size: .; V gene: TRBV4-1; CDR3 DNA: TGCGCCAGCAGCATAGAGACAGGTAGCTCCTACGAGCAGTACTTC; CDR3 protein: CASSIETGSSYEQYF
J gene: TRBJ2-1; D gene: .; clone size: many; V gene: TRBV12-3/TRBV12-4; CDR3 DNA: TGTGCCAGCACCATTACCACACACAATGAGCAGTTCTTC; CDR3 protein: CASTITTHNEQFF
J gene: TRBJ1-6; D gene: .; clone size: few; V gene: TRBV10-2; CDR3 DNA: TGCGCCAGCAGTGACACCCAGGGTGCCGAGGGGAATTCACCCCTCCACTTT; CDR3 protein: CASSDTQGAEGNSPLHF
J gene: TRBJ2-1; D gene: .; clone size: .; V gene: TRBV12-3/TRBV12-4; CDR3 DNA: TGTGCCATCAGTTTAGTGGGGGGTTGGGGAAGCTCCTACAATGAGCAGTTCTTC; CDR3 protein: CAISLVGGWGSSYNEQFF
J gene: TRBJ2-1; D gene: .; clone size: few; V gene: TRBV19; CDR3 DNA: TGTGCCAGTAGTATTGGGGTTAATGAGCAGTTCTTC; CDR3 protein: CASSIGVNEQFF
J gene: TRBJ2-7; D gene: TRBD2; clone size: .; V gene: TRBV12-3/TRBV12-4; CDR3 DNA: TGTGCCAGCAGTTCTAGCGGGGAATCCTACGAGCAGTACTTC; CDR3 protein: CASSSSGESYEQYF
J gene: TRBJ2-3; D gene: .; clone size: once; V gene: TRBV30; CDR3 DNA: TGTGCCTGGAGTGGTGAGGGCGGAGATACGCAGTATTTT; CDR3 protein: CAWSGEGGDTQYF
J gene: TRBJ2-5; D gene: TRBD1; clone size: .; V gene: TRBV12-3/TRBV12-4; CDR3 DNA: TGTGCCAGCAGTTTAAGGGACAGCCTACAAGAGACCCAGTACTTC; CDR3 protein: CASSLRDSLQETQYF
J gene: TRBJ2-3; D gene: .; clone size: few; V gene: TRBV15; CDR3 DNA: TGTGCCACCAGCAGAGAAGGGGGGGCCGGCACAGATACGCAGTATTTT; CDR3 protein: CATSREGGAGTDTQYF
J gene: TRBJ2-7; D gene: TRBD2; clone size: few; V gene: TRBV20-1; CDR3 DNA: TGCAGTGCTAGGACTAGCGGGGGGAGAGAGCAGTACTTC; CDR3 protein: CSARTSGGREQYF
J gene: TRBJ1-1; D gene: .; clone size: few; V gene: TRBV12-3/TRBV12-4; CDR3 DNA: TGTGCCAGCAGTCGGTCGGATGAAGCTTTCTTT; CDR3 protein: CASSRSDEAFF
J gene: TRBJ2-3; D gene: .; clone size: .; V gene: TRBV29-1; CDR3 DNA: TGCAGCGTTGTTTGGGACTTATCTCAAGATACGCAGTATTTT; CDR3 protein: CSVVWDLSQDTQYF
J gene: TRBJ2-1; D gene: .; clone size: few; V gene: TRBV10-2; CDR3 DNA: TGCGCCAGCAGTTTGTTGATTTCGGGGTTTGGGCAGTTCTTC; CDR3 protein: CASSLLISGFGQFF
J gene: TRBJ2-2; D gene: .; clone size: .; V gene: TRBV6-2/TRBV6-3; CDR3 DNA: TGTGCCAGCAGCTCCCTCAAGGGAACCGGGGAGCTGTTTTTT; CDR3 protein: CASSSLKGTGELFF
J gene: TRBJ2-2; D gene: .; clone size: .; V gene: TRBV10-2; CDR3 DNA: TGCGCCAGCGCTATTGTCGAGGTCACCGGGGAGCTGTTTTTT; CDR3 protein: CASAIVEVTGELFF
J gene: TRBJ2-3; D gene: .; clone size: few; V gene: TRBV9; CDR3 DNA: TGTGCCAGCAGCGGAACTCAGGGTCCAGATACGCAGTATTTT; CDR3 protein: CASSGTQGPDTQYF
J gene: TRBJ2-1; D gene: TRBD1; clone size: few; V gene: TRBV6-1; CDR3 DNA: TGTGCCAGCAGCCCGGGACAGGCACACTCCTACAATGAGCAGTTCTTC; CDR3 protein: CASSPGQAHSYNEQFF
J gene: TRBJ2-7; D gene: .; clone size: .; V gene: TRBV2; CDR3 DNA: TGTGCCAGCACCGAAGGGACGGTGACCTACGAGCAGTACTTC; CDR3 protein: CASTEGTVTYEQYF